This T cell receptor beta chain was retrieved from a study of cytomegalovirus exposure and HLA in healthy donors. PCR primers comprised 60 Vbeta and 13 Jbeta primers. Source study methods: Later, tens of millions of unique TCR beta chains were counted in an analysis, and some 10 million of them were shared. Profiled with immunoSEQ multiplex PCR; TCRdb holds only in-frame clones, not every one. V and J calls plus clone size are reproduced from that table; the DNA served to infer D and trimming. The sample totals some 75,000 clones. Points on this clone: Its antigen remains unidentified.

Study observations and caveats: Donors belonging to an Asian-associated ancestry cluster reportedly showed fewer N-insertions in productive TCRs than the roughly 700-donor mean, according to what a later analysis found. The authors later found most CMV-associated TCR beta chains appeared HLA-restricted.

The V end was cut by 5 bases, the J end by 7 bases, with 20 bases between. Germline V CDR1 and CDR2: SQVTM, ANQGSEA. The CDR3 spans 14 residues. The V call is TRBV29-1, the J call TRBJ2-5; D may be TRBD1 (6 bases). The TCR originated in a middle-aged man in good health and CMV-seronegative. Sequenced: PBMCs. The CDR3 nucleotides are TGCAGCGTTTCTCGGGACAAAGGCTTTATGACCCAGTACTTC. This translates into CSVSRDKGFMTQYF.